This T cell receptor (beta chain) was sequenced for a study of blood T cell repertoires in COVID-19. Study background: There were acute and convalescent COVID-19 samples, and they came from the United States, Italy and Spain. T cells, B-cell-depleted T cells, or PBMCs provided the cDNA or gDNA that served as material.

Authors' processing steps: It was from reference gene primer amplification that nucleated cell counts were estimated. Clones were sequenced by immunoSEQ multiplex PCR, and TCRdb holds only the in-frame ones, with some missing. V and J calls and clone size are copied from that table; D and trimming were computed from the DNA. The top ten hold about a tenth of the sample, which has 30,000 to 45,000 clones, about four fifths seen once. After removal of 1 base from V and 2 bases from J, the junction contained 6 bases not matched to a gene. The CDR3 is 16 amino acids. CDR1 MNHEY and CDR2 SMNVEV come from the germline V gene (reference sequence).

The chain has TRBV27 and TRBJ2-7; 9 bases map to TRBD2. The sample comprised peripheral blood. The sequence was collected from a man aged 55-75 years in a cohort sampled during active COVID-19. The CDR3 spells CASSLFPSGDTYEQYF. The CDR3 nucleotides are TGTGCCAGCAGTTTATTTCCTAGCGGGGATACCTACGAGCAGTACTTC.